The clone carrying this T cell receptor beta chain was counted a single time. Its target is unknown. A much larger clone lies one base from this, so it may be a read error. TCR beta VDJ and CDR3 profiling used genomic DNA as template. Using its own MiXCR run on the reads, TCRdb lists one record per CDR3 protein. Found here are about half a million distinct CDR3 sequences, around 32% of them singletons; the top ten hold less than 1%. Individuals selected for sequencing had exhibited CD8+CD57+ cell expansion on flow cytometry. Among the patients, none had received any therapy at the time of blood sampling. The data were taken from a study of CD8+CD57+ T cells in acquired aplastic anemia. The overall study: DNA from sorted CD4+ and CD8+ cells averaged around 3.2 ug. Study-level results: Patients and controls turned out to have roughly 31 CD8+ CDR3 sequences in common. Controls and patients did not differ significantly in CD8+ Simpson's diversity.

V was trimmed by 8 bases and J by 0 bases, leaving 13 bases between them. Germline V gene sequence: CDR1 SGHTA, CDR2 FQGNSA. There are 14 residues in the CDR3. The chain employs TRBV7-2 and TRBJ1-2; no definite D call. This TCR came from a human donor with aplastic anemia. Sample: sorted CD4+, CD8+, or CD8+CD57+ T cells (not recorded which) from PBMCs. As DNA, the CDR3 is TGTGCCAGCGGTTACTCGAGATCTAACTATGGCTACACCTTC. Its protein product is CASGYSRSNYGYTF.